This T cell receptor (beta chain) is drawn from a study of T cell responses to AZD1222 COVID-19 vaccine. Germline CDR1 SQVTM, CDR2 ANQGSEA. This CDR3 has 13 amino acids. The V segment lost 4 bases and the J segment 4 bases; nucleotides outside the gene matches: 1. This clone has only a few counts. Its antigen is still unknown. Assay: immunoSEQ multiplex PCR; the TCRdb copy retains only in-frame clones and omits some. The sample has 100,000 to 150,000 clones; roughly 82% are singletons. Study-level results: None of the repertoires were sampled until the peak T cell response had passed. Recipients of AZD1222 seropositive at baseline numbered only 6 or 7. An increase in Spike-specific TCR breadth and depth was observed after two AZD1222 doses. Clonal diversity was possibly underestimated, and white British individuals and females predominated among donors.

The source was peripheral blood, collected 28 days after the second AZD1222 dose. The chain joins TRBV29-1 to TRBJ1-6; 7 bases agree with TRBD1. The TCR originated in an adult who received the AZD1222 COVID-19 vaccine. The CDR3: CSVGDSYNSPLHF. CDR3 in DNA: TGCAGCGTTGGGGACAGTTATAATTCACCCCTCCACTTT.